This is a list of T cell receptor beta chains from one sample in a study of OX40 agonist ivuxolimab in advanced cancers. Assay: immunoSEQ multiplex PCR; the TCRdb copy retains only in-frame clones and omits some. The sample lists about 13,000 clones; over 60% were seen once. The sample here was CD4+ or CD8+ T cells sorted from blood, taken in a trial of the OX40 agonist ivuxolimab. Receptors originate from an adult with an advanced solid tumor such as melanoma, head and neck, liver or kidney cancer. Each CDR3 is given without its conserved first and last residue. Some rows mark clone size as missing; the rest say once, few, many or name a class of expanded clone.

j_call clone_size v_call cdr3_aa
TRBJ1-4 once TRBV27 ASSPRGATNEKLF
TRBJ2-3 few TRBV30 AWRVGDTQY
TRBJ2-1 . TRBV7-9 ASSLDRAQNEQF
TRBJ2-2 . TRBV5-6 AGSFSVIGTTTGELF
TRBJ2-1 few TRBV6-4 ASSPGGELSYNEQF
TRBJ1-5 medium-sized TRBV19 ASSTTGVGQPQH
TRBJ1-2 . TRBV21-1 ASSSSRGGYGYT
. . TRBV7-6 ASSLVPYEQY
TRBJ2-3 . TRBV4-1 ASSQGPWGDTQY
TRBJ2-1 few TRBV6-5 ASSRDGNVGNEQF
TRBJ1-2 . TRBV5-8 ASSWLGENYGYT
TRBJ1-3 . TRBV6-5 ASRDTGQGPNTIY
TRBJ2-7 medium-sized TRBV28 ASSSAHLTTGGGYEQY
TRBJ2-5 . TRBV5-1 ASSLAGRSGGVLRETQY
TRBJ1-1 . TRBV19 ASSIWGNTEAF
TRBJ2-3 . TRBV21-1 ASITGQGGTDTQY